The 15 T cell receptor beta chains below were found in one sample sequenced in a study of blood T cell repertoires in COVID-19. The method was immunoSEQ multiplex PCR; TCRdb's version includes in-frame clones alone and lacks a portion of them. The sample comprises over 600,000 clones, around 90% of which are singletons, and around 0.3% rests with the top ten. The specimen sequenced was peripheral blood. Source of these receptors: a woman younger than 35 with acute or convalescent COVID-19.

The chain couples TRBV5-5 to TRBJ1-1, with D uncertain. Germline V gives CDR1 SGHKS, CDR2 YYEKEE (reference sequence). The V end lost 4 bases, the J end lost 1 base, and 11 bases lay between the germline ends. The CDR3 consists of 14 residues. CDR3 amino acids: CASSPQRGNTEAFF. The CDR3 region has the DNA TGTGCCAGCAGCCCTCAACGGGGGAACACTGAAGCTTTCTTT.

DNA of the CDR3: TGTGCCAGTAGTCTCGACACTGAAGCTTTCTTT. Translation gives CASSLDTEAFF. J is TRBJ1-1 and V is TRBV19, with no clear D. This CDR3 has 11 residues. Deletions cut 5 bases from V and 3 bases from J, with 4 bases between. Germline CDR1 is LNHDA and CDR2 is SQIVND (reference sequence).

The V gene is TRBV11-3, the J gene TRBJ1-3; 7 bases are shared with TRBD1. CDR1 is SGHNT and CDR2 is YENEEA in the germline V gene. This CDR3 is 15 amino acids long. Germline trimming cut 5 bases from V and 0 bases from J; bases unmatched to any gene: 4. The CDR3 loop reads CASSRDSSSGNTIYF. CDR3 sequence (DNA): TGTGCCAGCAGCCGGGACAGCTCCTCTGGAAACACCATATATTTT.

The chain combines TRBV24-1 with TRBJ2-1; D uncertain. The CDR3 is made up of 12 amino acids. V was clipped by 4 bases and J by 10 bases, with 10 bases between them. Germline V lookup: CDR1 KGHDR, CDR2 SFDVKD. CDR3 loop: CATSEDVREQFF. CDR3 DNA: TGTGCCACCAGTGAAGATGTGAGGGAGCAGTTCTTC.

This chain joins TRBV5-1 and TRBJ2-1, with 8 positions matching TRBD1. Germline CDR1 is SGHRS and CDR2 is YFSETQ. Losses at the gene ends were 1 base for V and 1 base for J; bases not matched to a gene: 7. This CDR3 region has 17 residues. DNA for the CDR3: TGCGCCAGCAGCTTGACGGGACAGGTGAGATCCTACAATGAGCAGTTCTTC. Translation gives CASSLTGQVRSYNEQFF.

This chain connects TRBV5-8 to TRBJ1-3, with D hard to call. The germline V gene encodes CDR1 SGHTS and CDR2 YDEGEE. There are 16 residues in the CDR3. V shed 0 bases and J shed 0 bases, with 10 bases lying between them. The CDR3, as DNA: TGTGCCAGCAGCTTGGGTAAAATCAGCTCTGGAAACACCATATATTTT. Its translation is CASSLGKISSGNTIYF.

This chain connects TRBV6-5 to TRBJ1-2, with D possibly matching TRBD1 (5 bases). The germline CDR1 and CDR2 sequences are MNHEY and SVGAGI. V dropped 4 bases and J dropped 2 bases, with 11 bases sitting between them. This CDR3 has 14 amino acids. CDR3 residues: CASSSDRINYGYTF. The CDR3 region has the DNA TGTGCCAGCAGTTCTGACAGAATAAACTATGGCTACACCTTC.

The chain carries TRBV3-1 (or the pseudogene TRBV3-2) and TRBJ2-3, with D possibly TRBD2 on 6 matching bases. Germline V lookup: CDR1 LGHDT, CDR2 YNNKEL (reference sequence). Trimming pared 4 bases from V and 3 bases from J, leaving 14 bases between. CDR3 size: 15 residues. CDR3 DNA: TGTGCCAGCAGCCCCAGCGGGCGCTCTACAGATACGCAGTATTTT. Its translation: CASSPSGRSTDTQYF.

This chain links TRBV19 with TRBJ1-6; D is perhaps TRBD1 (6 bases). Deletions cut 7 bases from V and 3 bases from J, with 16 bases between. The CDR3 is 16 residues long. Germline assignment: CDR1 LNHDA and CDR2 SQIVND (reference sequence). The CDR3 DNA follows: TGTGCCAGTACCAACAGGGACGGCCTCTATAATTCACCCCTCCACTTT. Protein product: CASTNRDGLYNSPLHF.

The chain couples TRBV5-8 to TRBJ1-5; TRBD1 agrees at 10 bases. The CDR3 loop spans 16 amino acids. The germline V gene has CDR1 SGHTS and CDR2 YDEGEE. J gave up 6 bases and V 3 bases, and 9 bases lay outside the gene matches. The CDR3 protein is CASSSSRTGGGQPQHF. CDR3 coding DNA: TGTGCCAGCAGCTCCTCCCGGACAGGGGGAGGTCAGCCCCAGCATTTT. The full variable domain, in which reference TRBV5-8 and TRBJ1-5 provide the parts outside the CDR3, is EAGVTQSPTHLIKTRGQQATLRCSPISGHTSVYWYQQALGLGLQFLLWYDEGEERNRGNFPPRFSGRQFPNYSSELNVNALELEDSALYLCASSSSRTGGGQPQHFGDGTRLSIL.

The rearrangement links TRBV18 to TRBJ1-5; a weak D match, TRBD1 (5 bases). Germline CDR1 KGHSH, CDR2 LQKENI. Trimming pared 1 base from V and 2 bases from J, leaving 15 bases between. The CDR3 is 17 amino acids. As DNA, the CDR3 is TGTGCCAGCTCACCACGGGACTCCCGAAGGGGCAATCAGCCCCAGCATTTT. Its translation is CASSPRDSRRGNQPQHF.

CDR3 coding DNA: TGTGCCAGCAGCCCCGCGGGGGGTGGCAATTCACCCCTCCACTTT. Translated, it gives CASSPAGGGNSPLHF. V and J are TRBV3-1 (or the pseudogene TRBV3-2) and TRBJ1-6; tentatively, D is TRBD1 (5 bases). CDR1 is LGHDT and CDR2 is YNNKEL in the germline V gene (reference sequence). The CDR3 covers 15 residues. Trimming took 4 bases from V and 7 from J, leaving 14 bases between them.

To note about this clone: Other DNA sequences of this sample code for an identical CDR3. This sequence joins TRBV4-1 and TRBJ2-3, with a weak D call TRBD2 (6 bases). This CDR3 contains 15 residues. Trimming left V 0 bases short and J 4 bases short, with 11 bases between. CDR1 MGHRA and CDR2 YSYEKL come from the germline V gene. As DNA, the CDR3 is TGCGCCAGCAGCCAAGATCGGGGAGGATCAGATACGCAGTATTTT. Translating it yields CASSQDRGGSDTQYF.

The V gene is TRBV6-4, the J gene TRBJ2-3, with 9 bases identical to TRBD1. The CDR3 runs 14 residues. Germline lookup yields CDR1 MRHNA and CDR2 SNTAGT. J gave up 6 bases and V 3 bases, and 4 bases lay outside the gene matches. CDR3 nucleotides: TGTGCCAGCAGTGAACAGGGGGCAGAGGATACGCAGTATTTT. This codes for CASSEQGAEDTQYF.

This sequence joins TRBV7-9 and TRBJ2-3; 8 bases align to TRBD2. V dropped 2 bases and J dropped 0; count of bases not matched to a gene: 7. Germline CDR1 SEHNR, CDR2 FQNEAQ (reference sequence). The CDR3 loop spans 17 amino acids. The CDR3 loop reads CASSLRRGAASTDTQYF. CDR3 in DNA: TGTGCCAGCAGCTTAAGGCGGGGGGCTGCTAGCACAGATACGCAGTATTTT.